This T cell receptor beta chain was sequenced in a study of cytomegalovirus exposure and HLA in healthy donors. This clone was counted once. The antigen is undetermined. Germline V lookup: CDR1 SGHNT, CDR2 YENEEA. The V end lost 5 bases, the J end lost 6 bases, and 22 bases lay between the germline ends. The CDR3 contains 17 residues. PCR was performed using 60 Vbeta and 13 Jbeta primers. The assay was immunoSEQ multiplex PCR, and TCRdb's table has in-frame clones only and misses some. The table shows about 140,000 clones, with about three quarters occurring only once. Study outcomes and limitations: Earlier findings revealed that most TCR beta V segments proved productive either about 87% or about 30% of the time. V segments that were indistinguishable, TRBV6-2 and TRBV6-3 among them, were omitted from analysis. One later analysis reportedly identified an Asian-associated ancestry cluster that showed fewer N-insertions than the 666-donor mean. For presence/absence analyses, sequencing depth was assumed to be roughly uniform across donors.

The receptor's source is a male donor in good health and CMV-seronegative. Material for sequencing was PBMCs. The J gene is TRBJ2-2, the V gene TRBV11-3; D is possibly TRBD1 (6 bases). CDR3 residues: CASSRTDKSRSAGELFF. DNA for the CDR3: TGTGCCAGCAGCCGGACAGACAAAAGTAGGTCGGCCGGGGAGCTGTTTTTT. Using reference TRBV11-3 and TRBJ2-2 for the parts outside the CDR3, the full variable domain is EAGVVQSPRYKIIEKKQPVAFWCNPISGHNTLYWYLQNLGQGPELLIRYENEEAVDDSQLPKDRFSAERLKGVDSTLKIQPAELGDSAVYLCASSRTDKSRSAGELFFGEGSRLTVL.